This entry lists 13 T cell receptor beta chains sequenced from one sample in a study of shared clonotypes between healthy human individuals. Profiled with immunoSEQ multiplex PCR; TCRdb holds only in-frame clones, not every one. This sample yields approximately 1.9 million clones, of which just over 90% are seen a single time; under 2% belongs to the top ten. Selected positively for CCR7 and CD45RO-negative, naive CD8 cells excluded terminally differentiated effector memory CD45RA+ cells. The specimen sequenced was naive CD8+ T cells from PBMCs. The receptors were sampled from a man aged 18-30 years in good health. Some clones in this sample may be carry-over from other donors' samples.

The chain combines TRBV6-5 with TRBJ1-5; D is perhaps TRBD1 (5 bases). Trimming removed 2 bases at V and 9 bases at J, with 11 bases between. Germline assignment: CDR1 MNHEY and CDR2 SVGAGI. CDR3 size: 13 residues. In DNA, the CDR3 is TGTGCCAGCAGTTACGCAGGGATCCCGCCCCAGCATTTT. Protein sequence: CASSYAGIPPQHF.

The chain recombines TRBV9 with TRBJ2-1; 7 bases are a match to TRBD1. After removal of 7 bases from V and 2 bases from J, the junction contained 6 bases not matched to a gene. Germline V lookup: CDR1 SGDLS, CDR2 YYNGEE. CDR3 length: 14 amino acids. The CDR3 sequence: CASSLGQTYNEQFF. The CDR3 DNA is TGTGCCAGCTCCTTGGGACAGACCTACAATGAGCAGTTCTTC.

The chain carries TRBV9 and TRBJ2-2; TRBD2 aligns across 12 bases. This CDR3 has 17 amino acids. CDR1 and CDR2 (germline): SGDLS, YYNGEE. V dropped 4 bases and J dropped 1; count of bases not matched to a gene: 5. The DNA of the CDR3 is TGTGCCAGCAGCACCTCTAGCGGGAGGGGGAACACCGGGGAGCTGTTTTTT. It is translated as CASSTSSGRGNTGELFF.

This sequence joins TRBV7-2 and TRBJ1-2; unclear D gene. Trimming pared 1 base from V and 6 bases from J, leaving 18 bases between. The CDR3 has 16 residues. Germline V CDR1 and CDR2: SGHTA, FQGNSA. CDR3 in amino acids: CASSLDQLSGGDGYTF. Here the CDR3 DNA reads TGTGCCAGCAGCTTAGACCAACTGTCCGGTGGCGATGGCTACACCTTC. The full variable domain, rest sourced from reference TRBV7-2 and TRBJ1-2, is GAGVSQSPSNKVTEKGKDVELRCDPISGHTALYWYRQSLGQGLEFLIYFQGNSAPDKSGLPSDRFSAERTGGSVSTLTIQRTQQEDSAVYLCASSLDQLSGGDGYTFGSGTRLTVV.

This clone was picked up a small number of times. This sequence joins TRBV7-9 and TRBJ1-2; D is undetermined. Germline V gene sequence: CDR1 SEHNR, CDR2 FQNEAQ (reference sequence). The CDR3 has 10 amino acids. With 5 bases removed from V and 4 bases from J, the gap between germline ends came to 2 bases. Here the CDR3 DNA reads TGTGCCAGCAGCCCCTATGGCTACACCTTC. Its protein is CASSPYGYTF.

The chain has TRBV11-2 and TRBJ2-1; a weak D match, TRBD2 (6 bases). Trimming pared 2 bases from V and 3 bases from J, leaving 11 bases between. Germline CDR1 is SGHAT and CDR2 is FQNNGV. The CDR3 sequence is 15 residues long. The CDR3 is CASSLHSGDYNEQFF. The DNA for the CDR3 is TGTGCCAGCAGCTTACATAGCGGTGACTACAATGAGCAGTTCTTC.

DNA of the CDR3: TGTGCCAGCAGTTTATCGTACGAGAATGAGCAGTTCTTC. This encodes CASSLSYENEQFF. The chain carries TRBV27 and TRBJ2-1; D is unresolved. The length of the CDR3 is 13 residues. Germline V gives CDR1 MNHEY, CDR2 SMNVEV (reference sequence). Trimming took 0 bases from V and 7 from J, leaving 7 bases between them.

This clone was detected only a few times. V gene TRBV29-1 combines with J gene TRBJ1-2; maybe TRBD1 (5 bases). V was trimmed by 4 bases and J by 7 bases, leaving 10 bases between them. CDR1 SQVTM and CDR2 ANQGSEA come from the germline V gene. This CDR3 is built from 11 residues. CDR3 DNA sequence: TGCAGCGTTGTGGGGGTTCCTGGCTACACCTTC. Amino acids: CSVVGVPGYTF.

The genes are TRBV9 and TRBJ2-5, with D possibly matching TRBD2 (6 bases). This CDR3 comprises 15 residues. V lost 3 bases and J lost 5, with 17 bases in between. Germline V gene data show CDR1 as SGDLS and CDR2 as YYNGEE. The CDR3 DNA follows: TGTGCCAGCAGCGCCCTGGGGAGGTTCGTGGAGACCCAGTACTTC. It specifies CASSALGRFVETQYF.

As DNA, the CDR3 is TGTGCCAGCAGTTTACAGGCAGATTCACCCCTCCACTTT. Translation gives CASSLQADSPLHF. The rearrangement uses TRBV28 and TRBJ1-6; unclear D gene. The CDR3 covers 13 residues. Trimming took off 2 bases at V and 8 bases at J, with 7 bases between the two ends. Germline V gene lookup returns CDR1 MDHEN and CDR2 SYDVKM.

The DNA for the CDR3 is TGTGCCAGCAGTCCCGGACTAGCGGGAGTAGGGAATGAGCAGTTCTTC. Amino acid sequence: CASSPGLAGVGNEQFF. The chain recombines TRBV6-4 with TRBJ2-1, with TRBD2 matching 13 bases. This CDR3 is built from 16 residues. Losses at the gene ends were 5 bases for V and 7 bases for J; bases not matched to a gene: 8. Germline V gene sequence: CDR1 MRHNA, CDR2 SNTAGT.

The chain recombines TRBV27 with TRBJ2-7, with 8 bases that match TRBD2. Looked up from germline, CDR1 is MNHEY and CDR2 is SMNVEV (reference sequence). The CDR3 is 15 residues long. Trimming took 2 bases from V and 1 from J; bases not matched to a gene: 4. CDR3 in DNA: TGTGCCAGCAGTTTAGTACTAGCGGCGTCCTACGAGCAGTACTTC. Encoded protein: CASSLVLAASYEQYF.

The genes are TRBV6-5 and TRBJ2-3; D possibly uses TRBD1 or TRBD2 (5 bases each). This CDR3 is 15 amino acids long. Germline lookup yields CDR1 MNHEY and CDR2 SVGAGI. Trimming left V 4 bases short and J 2 bases short, with 13 bases between. The CDR3 here is CASSSEGWDTDTQYF. The CDR3 bases are TGTGCCAGCAGTTCCGAGGGGTGGGACACAGATACGCAGTATTTT.